This entry concerns a single T cell receptor (beta chain). These data belong to a study of blood T cell repertoires in COVID-19. CDR3 size: 14 residues. After removal of 5 bases from V and 2 bases from J, the junction contained 2 bases not matched to a gene. Germline lookup yields CDR1 LNHDA and CDR2 SQIVND (reference sequence). Original processing notes: Reference gene primer amplification in the assay estimated nucleated cell counts. Only in-frame clones appear in the TCRdb table, and some are missing; sequencing was by immunoSEQ multiplex PCR. D and trimming were read from the DNA, whereas the V and J calls and clone size are those reported in that table. The sample includes some 200,000 clones, over 75% of them seen just once.

The chain employs TRBV19 and TRBJ1-5; 8 bases are a match to TRBD1. The receptor comes from a middle-aged woman with acute COVID-19. Specimen: PBMCs or T cells enriched from blood (not recorded which). The DNA of the CDR3 is TGTGCCAGTAGTGAGACAGGGGGCAATCAGCCCCAGCATTTT. Translation: CASSETGGNQPQHF.